This record covers a single T cell receptor beta chain. Profiled with immunoSEQ multiplex PCR; TCRdb holds only in-frame clones, not every one. The sample shows 13,000 to 15,000 clones, approximately 30% of them seen only once. The study plated some 200,000 CFSE-labeled responders with some 200,000 irradiated, violet-dye-labeled stimulators. The record originates from a study of graft-versus-host responses after intestinal transplantation. Across the study: The transplants performed in recipients were multivisceral, liver-intestinal, or isolated intestinal. Recipients uniformly received anti-thymocyte globulin induction, followed by tacrolimus and steroids for roughly 3 years.

V lost 0 bases, J lost 4 bases, and 5 bases stayed unmatched. CDR1 and CDR2 from the germline V gene are SGHTA and FQGNSA. The CDR3 totals 16 residues. This chain uses TRBV7-2 with TRBJ2-1; 8 positions match TRBD2. The TCR sequence derives from a human patient who received an intestinal transplant. This material consisted of alloreactive CD4+ T cells from a mixed lymphocyte reaction culture, taken before intestinal transplant. Described subset: CFSE-low proliferating T cells sorted from roughly 6-day pre-transplant mixed lymphocyte reaction (GvH or HvG direction). The CDR3 sequence is CASSLASGGPYNEQFF. For the CDR3, the DNA is TGTGCCAGCAGCTTAGCGTCGGGAGGGCCGTACAATGAGCAGTTCTTC.